The entry below describes one T cell receptor beta chain. This clonotype was detected ten times or more. Its antigen is currently not known. Base qualities were left out, and no much larger clone turns up one base away. These data belong to a study of T-cell reconstitution after alpha-beta-depleted transplantation in children listed by TCRdb under 2016. Background on the whole study: Using TCR repertoire profiling, the study followed T-cell immune reconstitution in a quantitative way in children after TCRalphabeta/CD19-depleted allogeneic hematopoietic cell transplantation.

Libraries were constructed by PCR. This sample was sequenced with an Illumina HiSeq 2500. Molecular barcoding was employed in the preparation of TCR libraries, with unique molecular identifiers being used to normalize TCRbeta repertoire quantification. TCRdb handled the public reads itself, with Q25 trimming in fastp and clone calling in MiXCR, and kept productive beta chains. Every entry covers one CDR3 protein and lists the most common genes and DNA from its rows. The table for this sample lists approximately 210,000 distinct CDR3 sequences; more than 14% of them were counted only once. About 13% of the sample is held by the ten biggest clonotypes. The germline V gene supplies CDR1 SQVTM and CDR2 ANQGSEA. Ends trimmed: V by 7 bases, J by 0 bases; bases unmatched to a gene: 11. The CDR3 contains 15 residues, cysteine and phenylalanine counted. Kept here is only the CDR3 DNA, which spans 45 bases and is read in frame from base 1.

In this chain, TRBV29-1 is recombined with TRBJ1-2; 7 middle bases align to TRBD1. The TCR sequence derives from a human donor who donated a stem cell graft to a child with acute lymphoblastic leukemia. Sample: PBMCs from the stem cell graft donor, taken from the stem cell graft. The CDR3 region reads CSGQGGLDTNYGYTF. The sequence in DNA is TGCAGCGGACAGGGTGGATTAGATACTAACTATGGCTACACCTTC. The CDR3 plus the reference TRBV29-1 and TRBJ1-2 genes for the other parts give the full variable domain: SAVISQKPSRDICQRGTSLTIQCQVDSQVTMMFWYRQQPGQSLTLIATANQGSEATYESGFVIDKFPISRPNLTFSTLTVSNMSPEDSSIYLCSGQGGLDTNYGYTFGSGTRLTVV.